This T cell receptor beta chain was identified during a study of T cells after yellow fever vaccination. CDR3 length: 15 amino acids. The V gene lost 4 bases and the J gene lost 0 bases, with 13 bases spanning the gap. CDR1 and CDR2 from the germline V gene are SGHTA and FQGNSA. TCRdb re-analysed the 5' RACE reads in MiXCR, keeping a single row per CDR3 protein. The sample has around 250,000 distinct CDR3 sequences, 6% to 7.5% seen once. The sequencing here drew on CD4+ T cells sorted from PBMCs, taken 15 days after the yellow fever booster vaccination. The receptor was isolated from a man aged 30 to 45 who received the YFV17D yellow fever vaccine. The chain recombines TRBV7-2 with TRBJ2-7; D possibly corresponds to TRBD2 (6 bases). CDR3 in amino acids: CASSSMAGSSYEQYF. In nucleotides, the CDR3 is TGTGCCAGCAGCTCCATGGCGGGAAGCTCCTACGAGCAGTACTTC.